This entry is about one TCR beta chain. Its specificity is unknown. The source of the sample is a study of shared clonotypes between healthy human individuals. Looking at the study overall: There were three CD4 naive, three CD4 memory, two CD8 naive and one CD8 memory plates per donor. Points from the study as a whole: A reduction in generation probabilities was seen for non-shared clonotypes relative to those shared by all four donors. Estimated richness was generally greater in naive than memory subsets.

Profiling relied on immunoSEQ multiplex PCR, and the TCRdb table lists in-frame clones only, not all of them. The sample has millions of clones, over 85% seen once. Trimming at V came to 5 bases and at J to 7 bases, leaving 1 base not matched to a gene. Germline CDR1 is SGHRS and CDR2 is YFSETQ. CDR3 size: 14 residues. The specimen was naive CD4+ T cells sorted from blood. Described subset: CD45RA+ positively selected. This sequence joins TRBV5-1 and TRBJ2-1; 15 positions agree with TRBD2. This TCR derives from a man aged 18 to 29 in good health. CDR3 DNA: TGCGCCAGCAGGGGACTAGCGGGAGGTAATGAGCAGTTCTTC. Its translation is CASRGLAGGNEQFF.